This TCR beta chain was identified during a study of control samples from healthy donors and cancer patients. Some clones are missing from TCRdb's copy, which holds only in-frame ones; the method was immunoSEQ multiplex PCR. The data hold roughly 80,000 clones, with 80% to 90% observed a single time. The CDR3 consists of 15 residues. Germline lookup yields CDR1 WNHNN and CDR2 SYGVQD (reference sequence). V gave up 7 bases and J gave up 1 base; unmatched junction bases: 8. In its sample, this clone was seen many times. The rearrangement uses TRBV10-1 and TRBJ1-1; 8 bases are shared with TRBD1. This clonotype originated in a woman aged 55-69 years with head and neck cancer. Sequencing input: PBMCs. Here the CDR3 reads CASTTDRVPNTEAFF. The CDR3 DNA is TGCGCCAGCACCACGGACAGGGTTCCGAACACTGAAGCTTTCTTT.